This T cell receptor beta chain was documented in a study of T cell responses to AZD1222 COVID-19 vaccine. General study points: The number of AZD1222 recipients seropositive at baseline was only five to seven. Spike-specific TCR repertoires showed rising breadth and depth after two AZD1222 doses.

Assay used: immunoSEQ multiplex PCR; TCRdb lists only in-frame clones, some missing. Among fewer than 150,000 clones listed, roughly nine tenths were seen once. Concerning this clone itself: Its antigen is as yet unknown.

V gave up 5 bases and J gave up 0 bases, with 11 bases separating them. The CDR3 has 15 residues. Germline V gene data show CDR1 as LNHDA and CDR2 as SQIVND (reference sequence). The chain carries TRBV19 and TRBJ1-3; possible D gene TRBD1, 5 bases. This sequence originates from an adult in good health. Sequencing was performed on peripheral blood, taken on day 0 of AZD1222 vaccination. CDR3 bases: TGTGCCAGTAGTCCCCTGGGACTCTCTGGAAACACCATATATTTT. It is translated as CASSPLGLSGNTIYF.